What follows describes a single T cell receptor beta chain. This record belongs to a study of cytomegalovirus exposure and HLA in healthy donors. Turning to the study itself: Among around 180 million T cells, an earlier analysis found 95 million to 140 million unique TCR beta sequences.

This PCR relied on a set of 60 Vbeta primers and 13 Jbeta primers. Sequencing was performed with immunoSEQ multiplex PCR; in TCRdb, only in-frame clones are kept and a portion is missing. The sample lists around 120,000 clones; roughly 80% were seen once. Sample: PBMCs. This clonotype was sampled from a woman aged 40-49 years in good health and CMV-seronegative.

CDR3 nucleotide sequence: TGTGCCAGCAGCTTCACAGGCCAAGGGGAGCAGTACTTC. It specifies CASSFTGQGEQYF. The chain carries TRBV7-2 and TRBJ2-7; D perhaps matches TRBD1 (5 bases). Trimming pared 3 bases from V and 7 bases from J, leaving 13 bases between. The CDR3 runs to 13 residues. Looked up from germline, CDR1 is SGHTA and CDR2 is FQGNSA.